This T cell receptor beta chain was sequenced for a study of T cells in Graves' hyperthyroidism and ophthalmopathy. Per germline, CDR1 MNHEY and CDR2 SMNVEV (reference sequence). The CDR3 runs to 15 residues. The ends lost 6 bases at V and 2 bases at J; junction bases unmatched: 7. This clonotype was counted many times. RNA transcripts yielded amplified TCR beta CDR3 regions. HTBI primers drove first-round RT-PCR of the TCR CDR3. MiXCR, run by TCRdb on the multiplex PCR reads, gives a single entry per CDR3 protein. This sample carries roughly 420,000 distinct CDR3 sequences, about a sixth of them seen once, and the ten largest clones take 7.7%.

The TCR comes from a woman aged 18-29 years with Graves' hyperthyroidism. Sequenced sample: blood. This sequence joins TRBV27 and TRBJ1-5; TRBD1 agrees at 7 bases. Here the CDR3 DNA reads TGTGCCAGCAGCGGGAGGGGGCTGGGCAATCAGCCCCAGCATTTT. Translating gives CASSGRGLGNQPQHF.